This TCR beta chain appears in the sequencing data of a study of blood T cell repertoires in COVID-19. Turning to the study itself: Samples representing acute and convalescent COVID-19 were sourced from the United States, Italy and Spain. The cDNA or gDNA used as material had been derived from T cells, B-cell-depleted T cells, or PBMCs.

Original methodology: Using reference gene primer amplification, nucleated cell counts were estimated. TCRdb's copy holds only in-frame clones and misses some; the assay was immunoSEQ multiplex PCR. From that table come the V and J calls and clone size; the DNA was used to work out D and trimming. The data show over 200,000 clones, roughly 86% seen once. Germline values: CDR1 SQVTM, CDR2 ANQGSEA. CDR3 length: 12 residues. V dropped 4 bases and J dropped 1 base, with 5 bases sitting between them. The genes are TRBV29-1 and TRBJ1-3, with D hard to call. The clonotype originates from a woman in her fifties or sixties with acute or convalescent COVID-19. Sequenced sample: peripheral blood. The CDR3 DNA reads as TGCAGCGTTGTTATATCTGGAAACACCATATATTTT. Translated: CSVVISGNTIYF.